The rows below give T cell receptor beta chains drawn from one sample of a study of T cell responses to AZD1222 COVID-19 vaccine. Some clones are missing from TCRdb's copy, which holds only in-frame ones; the method was immunoSEQ multiplex PCR. The table lists tens of thousands of clones, 76% of them singletons, with more than 13% in the top ten. The sequencing used peripheral blood, collected on day 0 of AZD1222 vaccination. The receptors here all came from an adult in good health. Each CDR3 is given with its conserved first and last residue. Each record gives: CDR3 protein, CDR3 DNA, V gene, D gene, clone size, J gene. D genes are given only for firm matches. Clone size is not always given. Where it is, it says once, few, many or a class for expanded clones.

CDR3: CATEGGSGNTIYF; DNA: TGTGCCACCGAGGGGGGATCTGGAAACACCATATATTTT; V: TRBV24-1; D: -; size: -; J: TRBJ1-3
CDR3: CASSYGTDGSYEQYF; DNA: TGTGCCAGCAGCTACGGGACAGACGGCTCCTACGAGCAGTACTTC; V: TRBV5-5; D: TRBD1; size: -; J: TRBJ2-7
CDR3: CATSSAKWGPSSSTDTQYF; DNA: TGTGCCACCAGCAGTGCTAAGTGGGGGCCCTCCAGCAGCACAGATACGCAGTATTTT; V: TRBV15; D: -; size: few; J: TRBJ2-3
CDR3: CSVSGSSSPYEQYF; DNA: TGCAGCGTTTCAGGCTCCAGTTCCCCCTACGAGCAGTACTTC; V: TRBV29-1; D: -; size: -; J: TRBJ2-7
CDR3: CASSAEGLAGGRSYNEQFF; DNA: TGTGCCAGCAGCGCCGAGGGACTAGCGGGGGGCCGTTCCTACAATGAGCAGTTCTTC; V: TRBV9; D: TRBD2; size: -; J: TRBJ2-1
CDR3: CASSYPLAGGDNEQFF; DNA: TGTGCCAGCAGTTACCCGCTAGCGGGGGGAGACAATGAGCAGTTCTTC; V: TRBV6-6; D: TRBD2; size: few; J: TRBJ2-1
CDR3: CASSLEAGRISPLHF; DNA: TGTGCCAGCAGCTTGGAAGCAGGGAGAATTTCACCCCTCCACTTT; V: TRBV7-2; D: -; size: few; J: TRBJ1-6
CDR3: CASSYSGGLNNEQFF; DNA: TGTGCCAGCAGTTACAGCGGGGGCCTGAACAATGAGCAGTTCTTC; V: TRBV6-5; D: TRBD2; size: once; J: TRBJ2-1
CDR3: CASSTDSQETQYF; DNA: TGTGCCAGCAGCACGGACTCTCAAGAGACCCAGTACTTC; V: TRBV7-3; D: -; size: -; J: TRBJ2-5
CDR3: CASSFLRGSSHEQYF; DNA: TGTGCCAGCAGCTTCCTGAGGGGTAGCTCCCACGAGCAGTACTTC; V: TRBV28; D: -; size: few; J: TRBJ2-7
CDR3: CASSLVRRADGEQFF; DNA: TGTGCCAGCAGCTTAGTGCGACGAGCCGATGGGGAGCAGTTCTTC; V: TRBV7-6; D: -; size: many; J: TRBJ2-1
CDR3: CASSEGLVGNTGELFF; DNA: TGTGCCAGCAGTGAAGGACTAGTCGGGAACACCGGGGAGCTGTTTTTT; V: TRBV6-1; D: -; size: -; J: TRBJ2-2
CDR3: CASSYGTQEAFF; DNA: TGTGCCAGCAGTTACGGGACACAAGAAGCTTTCTTT; V: TRBV6-5; D: -; size: -; J: TRBJ1-1
CDR3: CASSLSRATSGNTIYF; DNA: TGTGCCAGCAGCTTGTCCCGGGCCACCTCTGGAAACACCATATATTTT; V: TRBV5-5; D: -; size: -; J: TRBJ1-3
CDR3: CASSLGTALPYNEQFF; DNA: TGTGCCAGCTCTCTAGGGACAGCACTTCCCTACAATGAGCAGTTCTTC; V: TRBV18; D: TRBD1; size: -; J: TRBJ2-1
CDR3: CSVALNTEAFF; DNA: TGCAGCGTCGCTTTGAACACTGAAGCTTTCTTT; V: TRBV29-1; D: -; size: -; J: TRBJ1-1
CDR3: CSVGGGQQLRGYTF; DNA: TGCAGCGTTGGAGGGGGACAGCAGTTGCGCGGCTACACCTTC; V: TRBV29-1; D: TRBD1; size: -; J: TRBJ1-2
CDR3: CASSTGGFFTDTQYF; DNA: TGTGCCAGCTCTACGGGGGGGTTCTTCACAGATACGCAGTATTTT; V: TRBV28; D: TRBD2; size: -; J: TRBJ2-3